A selection of T cell receptor beta chains follows, all from one sample in a study of metastatic and nonmetastatic thyroid tumors. TCRdb re-called the PCR reads through MiXCR. The sample has 30,000 to 45,000 clones; about 30% are singletons. The material sequenced was tumor tissue. These receptors originate from a female donor with papillary thyroid cancer or a benign thyroid nodule (not recorded which). Some clones in this sample may be carry-over from other donors' samples. The CDR3 runs from the conserved cysteine through the conserved F or W. D genes are given only for firm matches. A clone size is listed for some rows: how often the clone was seen (once, few, many), or a class if it is expanded.

J: TRBJ1-1; size: few; length: 14; V: TRBV6-1; D: TRBD1; DNA: TGTGCCAGCAGCGAGGACAGGGTCGGCTTTGAAGCTTTCTTT; CDR3: CASSEDRVGFEAFF
J: TRBJ2-7; size: few; length: 14; V: TRBV19; D: TRBD2; DNA: TGTGCCAGTAGTTCGGGACTAGTACTAGGCGAGCAGTACTTC; CDR3: CASSSGLVLGEQYF
J: TRBJ1-2; size: .; length: 14; V: TRBV28; D: TRBD1; DNA: TGTGCCAGCAATATCGACAGGGGAAGGGGTGGCTACACCTTC; CDR3: CASNIDRGRGGYTF
J: TRBJ1-2; size: few; length: 16; V: TRBV6-1; D: .; DNA: TGTGCCAGCAGTCTTATTACAGGGAGACATAACTATGGCTACACCTTC; CDR3: CASSLITGRHNYGYTF
J: TRBJ1-2; size: .; length: 13; V: TRBV6-1; D: .; DNA: TGTGCCAGCAGTGAGGCAGGGACGGATGGCTACACCTTC; CDR3: CASSEAGTDGYTF
J: TRBJ1-1; size: .; length: 17; V: TRBV2; D: TRBD1; DNA: TGTGCCAGCAGTGAATCCCCTGGGTTTTCCAGACAGGGTAGCGCTTTCTTT; CDR3: CASSESPGFSRQGSAFF
J: TRBJ2-3; size: few; length: 13; V: TRBV6-5; D: .; DNA: TGTGCCAGCAGTTACACCTCGACAGATACGCAGTATTTT; CDR3: CASSYTSTDTQYF
J: TRBJ2-1; size: few; length: 14; V: TRBV27; D: .; DNA: TGTGCCAGCAGCTCCGGGATCACGGACAATGAGCAGTTCTTC; CDR3: CASSSGITDNEQFF
J: TRBJ1-1; size: few; length: 13; V: TRBV6-1; D: TRBD1; DNA: TGTGCCAGCAGCCGCCCGGGACAGGGTGAAGCTTTCTTT; CDR3: CASSRPGQGEAFF
J: TRBJ2-2; size: large; length: 14; V: TRBV2; D: .; DNA: TGTGCCAGCAGCCTCGTGAAGGGGTCCGGGGAGCTGTTTTTT; CDR3: CASSLVKGSGELFF
J: TRBJ2-7; size: few; length: 15; V: TRBV6-1; D: TRBD1; DNA: TGTGCCAGCAGAACCGCCGGGACAGGGGGCTACGAGCAGTACTTC; CDR3: CASRTAGTGGYEQYF
J: TRBJ1-6; size: .; length: 18; V: TRBV6-5; D: .; DNA: TGTGCCAGCAGTTACGAGGCCCCAGGGAGCTCCTATAATTCACCCCTCCACTTT; CDR3: CASSYEAPGSSYNSPLHF
J: TRBJ2-2; size: .; length: 15; V: TRBV7-2; D: .; DNA: TGTGCCAGCAGCCTTGCGGGATTGAACACCGGGGAGCTGTTTTTT; CDR3: CASSLAGLNTGELFF
J: TRBJ1-2; size: few; length: 13; V: TRBV27; D: TRBD1; DNA: TGTGCCAGCAGTTGGGACAGGCGATATGGCTACACCTTC; CDR3: CASSWDRRYGYTF
J: TRBJ2-3; size: .; length: 14; V: TRBV10-3; D: .; DNA: TGTGCCATCAGTGATAAGGTCAGCACAGATACGCAGTATTTT; CDR3: CAISDKVSTDTQYF
J: TRBJ1-4; size: .; length: 15; V: TRBV19; D: .; DNA: TGTGCCAGTAGCCCCATAGAGAGGTCTAATGAAAAACTGTTTTTT; CDR3: CASSPIERSNEKLFF